One TCR beta chain is described in this entry. This sample was taken from a study of T cells in Graves' hyperthyroidism and ophthalmopathy. The wider study: Peripheral blood was obtained at initial diagnosis, preceding any treatment.

The diagnostic basis comprised clinical symptoms, serum thyroxine and TRAb, thyroid ultrasound and orbital computed tomography. PBMCs were collected from a 10 ml volume of fresh peripheral blood. TCR beta CDR3 regions were amplified from RNA. Primed by the HTBI set, a first-round RT-PCR was run on the TCR CDR3. One entry per CDR3 protein results from TCRdb running MiXCR on the multiplex PCR reads. The profile shows a few hundred thousand distinct CDR3 sequences, less than 20% of them singletons. Trimming removed 4 bases at V and 2 bases at J, with 16 bases between. The CDR3 contains 15 residues. Germline V gene lookup returns CDR1 SGHKS and CDR2 YYEKEE (reference sequence).

The TCR originated in a man aged 18 to 35 with Graves' ophthalmopathy. The sequenced sample consisted of blood. The rearrangement links TRBV5-5 to TRBJ2-7; D may be TRBD1 (6 bases). The DNA of the CDR3 is TGTGCCAGCAGCGTTACCGGGACACCCGCCTACGAGCAGTACTTC. It encodes CASSVTGTPAYEQYF.